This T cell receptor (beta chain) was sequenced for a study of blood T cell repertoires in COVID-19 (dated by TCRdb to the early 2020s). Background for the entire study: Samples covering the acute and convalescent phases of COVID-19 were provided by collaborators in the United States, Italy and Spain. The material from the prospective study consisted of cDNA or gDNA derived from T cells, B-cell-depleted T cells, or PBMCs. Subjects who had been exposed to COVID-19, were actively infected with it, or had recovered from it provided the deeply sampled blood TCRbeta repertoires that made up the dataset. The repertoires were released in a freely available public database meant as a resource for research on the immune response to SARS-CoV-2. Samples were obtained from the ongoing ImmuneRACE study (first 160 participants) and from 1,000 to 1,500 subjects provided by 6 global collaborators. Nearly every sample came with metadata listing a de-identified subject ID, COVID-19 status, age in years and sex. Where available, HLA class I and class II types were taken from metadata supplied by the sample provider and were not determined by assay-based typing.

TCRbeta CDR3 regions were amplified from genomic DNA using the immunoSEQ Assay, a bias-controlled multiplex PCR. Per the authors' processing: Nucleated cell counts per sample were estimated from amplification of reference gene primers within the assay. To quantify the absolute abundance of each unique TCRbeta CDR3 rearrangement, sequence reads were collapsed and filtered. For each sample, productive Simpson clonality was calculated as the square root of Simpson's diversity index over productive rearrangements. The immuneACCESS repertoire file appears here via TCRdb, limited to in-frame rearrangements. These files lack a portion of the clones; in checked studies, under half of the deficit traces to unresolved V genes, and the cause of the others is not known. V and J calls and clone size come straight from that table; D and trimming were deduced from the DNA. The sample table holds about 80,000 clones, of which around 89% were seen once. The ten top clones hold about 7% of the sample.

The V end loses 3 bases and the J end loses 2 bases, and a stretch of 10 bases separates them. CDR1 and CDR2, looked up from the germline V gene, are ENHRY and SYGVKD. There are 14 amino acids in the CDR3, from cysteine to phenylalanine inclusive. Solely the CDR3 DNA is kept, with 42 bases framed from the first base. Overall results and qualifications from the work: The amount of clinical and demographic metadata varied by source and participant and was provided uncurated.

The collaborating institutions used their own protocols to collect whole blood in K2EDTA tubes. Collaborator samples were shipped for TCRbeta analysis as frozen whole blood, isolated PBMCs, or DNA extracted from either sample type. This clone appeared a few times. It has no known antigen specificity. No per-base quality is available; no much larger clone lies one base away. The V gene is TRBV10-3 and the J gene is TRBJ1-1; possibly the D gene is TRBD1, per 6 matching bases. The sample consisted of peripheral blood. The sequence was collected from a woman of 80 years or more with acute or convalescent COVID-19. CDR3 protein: CAISDHRANTEAFF. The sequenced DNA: TGTGCCATCAGTGACCACAGGGCCAACACTGAAGCTTTCTTT.